One sample yielded the 3 T cell receptor beta chains listed below, sequenced in a study of blood T cell repertoires in COVID-19. Data came from immunoSEQ multiplex PCR; TCRdb stores just in-frame clones and leaves some out. The table shows 200,000 to 250,000 clones, with 82% occurring only once. Sequenced sample: PBMCs or T cells enriched from blood (not recorded which). The origin of the receptors is a woman aged 60-75 years who had recovered from COVID-19.

The chain joins TRBV27 to TRBJ2-1, with D perhaps TRBD2 (6 bases). The CDR3 extends over 15 amino acids. The germline V and J ends were trimmed by 1 base and 7 bases, with 14 bases remaining between them. Germline CDR1 and CDR2: MNHEY and SMNVEV (reference sequence). The CDR3 reads CASSLYSGTRNEQFF. CDR3 DNA sequence: TGTGCCAGCAGTTTATACTCCGGGACTCGGAATGAGCAGTTCTTC.

The CDR3 is CASSEFNRGLEAFF. DNA of the CDR3: TGTGCCAGCAGTGAATTTAACAGGGGGCTCGAAGCTTTCTTT. J is TRBJ1-1 and V is TRBV6-1; 9 nucleotides align to TRBD1. Germline V lookup: CDR1 MNHNS, CDR2 SASEGT. The CDR3 has 14 amino acids. Losses at the gene ends were 2 bases for V and 8 bases for J; bases not matched to a gene: 6.

The chain recombines TRBV21-1 with TRBJ1-1. TRBV21-1 is recorded as a pseudogene. This CDR3 is built from 12 residues. CDR3 sequence reads: CASSPRGTEAFF. DNA of the CDR3: TGTGCCAGCAGCCCTCGGGGCACTGAAGCTTTCTTT.